One sample yielded the 7 T cell receptor beta chains listed below, sequenced in a study of blood T cell repertoires in COVID-19 (dated by TCRdb to the early 2020s). The library was generated by the immunoSEQ multiplex PCR assay. Here the immuneACCESS table is served through TCRdb, limited to in-frame sequences with V and J called. Missing clones are a known gap in these copies; in checked studies unresolved V genes cover under half, and the rest lacks a known reason. The sample profile shows about 260,000 clones; 65% to 90% of them were found once. Over 1.5% of the sample belongs to the ten largest clones. The sample was peripheral blood. The source is a man aged 25-45 years with active or convalescent COVID-19.

V is TRBV18 and J is TRBJ1-3, with a tentative D call TRBD1 (5 bases). The germline gives CDR1 KGHSH, CDR2 LQKENI. The V gene lost 2 bases and the J gene lost 0 bases, with 8 bases spanning the gap. This CDR3 is built from 15 residues. DNA of the CDR3: TGTGCCAGCTCACCAGACAGAACCTCTGGAAACACCATATATTTT. Translation: CASSPDRTSGNTIYF.

The chain is built from TRBV9 and TRBJ1-1; tentatively, D is TRBD1 (6 bases). Germline V gene sequence: CDR1 SGDLS, CDR2 YYNGEE. This CDR3 is built from 15 residues. Trimming removed 7 bases from V and 1 base from J, with 17 bases in between. The CDR3, as DNA: TGTGCCAGCTCAACTATCGGACAGACGAACACTGAAGCTTTCTTT. It specifies CASSTIGQTNTEAFF.

V gene TRBV19 combines with J gene TRBJ2-3, with 10 positions matching TRBD2. J was trimmed by 4 bases and V by 10 bases; bases with no gene match: 14. This CDR3 comprises 16 residues. Germline V gene lookup returns CDR1 LNHDA and CDR2 SQIVND (reference sequence). The CDR3 DNA reads TGTGCCACGGGCAGCGGGGGGGCTGCGTTCTCAGATACGCAGTATTTT. The encoded protein is CATGSGGAAFSDTQYF.

CDR3 region: CASSISTGDGQPQHF. CDR3 DNA: TGTGCCAGTAGTATTTCGACAGGGGATGGACAGCCCCAGCATTTT. J is TRBJ1-5 and V is TRBV19, with 8 bases matching TRBD1. Germline CDR1 and CDR2: LNHDA and SQIVND (reference sequence). Trimming took 3 bases from V and 7 from J; bases not matched to a gene: 8. This CDR3 is built from 15 residues.

The gene calls are TRBV7-2 and TRBJ2-7, with TRBD2 matching over 12 bases. The CDR3 spans 16 residues. CDR1 is SGHTA and CDR2 is FQGNSA in the germline V gene. Trimming at V came to 2 bases and at J to 4 bases, leaving 6 bases not matched to a gene. For the CDR3, the DNA is TGTGCCAGCAGCTTAACTAGCGGGGGGAAACCTTACGAGCAGTACTTC. Translation: CASSLTSGGKPYEQYF.

The rearrangement uses TRBV6-5 and TRBJ1-4, with D hard to call. V lost 6 bases and J 0 bases, leaving 8 bases between the germline ends. The CDR3 totals 14 residues. The germline CDR1 and CDR2 sequences are MNHEY and SVGAGI. The CDR3 nucleotides read TGTGCCAGCAGGAGGATAGCAACTAATGAAAAACTGTTTTTT. Its protein product is CASRRIATNEKLFF.

V gene TRBV14 combines with J gene TRBJ2-4; maybe TRBD2 (6 bases). Germline assignment: CDR1 SGHDN and CDR2 FVKESK. The CDR3 contains 12 residues. V was pared by 4 bases and J by 9 bases, with 10 bases between. As DNA, the CDR3 is TGTGCCAGCAGCCGCTGGGGAGGCATTCAGTACTTC. This translates into CASSRWGGIQYF. The full variable domain, in which reference TRBV14 and TRBJ2-4 provide the parts outside the CDR3, is EAGVTQFPSHSVIEKGQTVTLRCDPISGHDNLYWYRRVMGKEIKFLLHFVKESKQDESGMPNNRFLAERTGGTYSTLKVQPAELEDSGVYFCASSRWGGIQYFGAGTRLSVL.